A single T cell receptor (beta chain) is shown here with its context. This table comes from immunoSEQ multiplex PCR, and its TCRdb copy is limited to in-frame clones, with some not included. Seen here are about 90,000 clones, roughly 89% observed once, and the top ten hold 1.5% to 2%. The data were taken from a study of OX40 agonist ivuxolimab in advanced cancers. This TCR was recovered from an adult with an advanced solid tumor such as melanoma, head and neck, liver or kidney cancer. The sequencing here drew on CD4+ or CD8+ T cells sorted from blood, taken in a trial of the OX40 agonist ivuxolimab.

The CDR3 here is CASSLGLAASTDTQYF. For the CDR3, the DNA is TGCGCCAGCAGCTTGGGGCTAGCGGCATCCACAGATACGCAGTATTTT. The V and J genes are TRBV5-1 and TRBJ2-3, with 7 bases matching TRBD2. The J segment lost 2 bases and the V segment lost 0 bases, leaving 6 bases of the junction unmatched. The CDR3 runs 16 residues. Germline V gives CDR1 SGHRS, CDR2 YFSETQ. The complete variable domain, with remaining parts taken from reference TRBV5-1 and TRBJ2-3, reads KAGVTQTPRYLIKTRGQQVTLSCSPISGHRSVSWYQQTPGQGLQFLFEYFSETQRNKGNFPGRFSGRQFSNSRSEMNVSTLELGDSALYLCASSLGLAASTDTQYFGPGTRLTVL.